The present T cell receptor beta chain was sequenced within a study of CD8 T cells in Susac syndrome (dated by TCRdb to about 2019). For the wider study: Repertoire sequencing was used to test whether CD8+ T cell activation and differentiation in Susac syndrome was antigen driven. What the research found in general, with its limitations: The TCR sequencing and HLA analysis was acknowledged to have included a relatively small number of individuals.

RNA was extracted using the RNeasy kit, and about 0.45 to 1 microgram was reverse transcribed with random hexamers. TCR beta CDR3 regions were amplified with the immunoSEQ multiplex PCR assay covering 54 Vbeta and 13 Jbeta segments. To correct PCR amplification bias, a synthetic template baseline was used for both primer optimization and computational correction. Concerning the study's data processing: Reads were annotated to V, D and J genes according to IMGT and were analyzed with immunoSEQ Analyzer, with only productive sequences retained. To calculate clonality, Shannon entropy was normalized by log2 of the number of productive unique sequences and then subtracted from one. For each patient and control, public and private clones were evaluated among the 100 most prevalent clones. A clone was defined as Susac-specific if it was absent from the healthy and MS cohorts, from over 1,000 published viral clones and from other ImmuneACCESS disease sequences. TCRdb redid the processing of the public reads, applying fastp at Q25 and MiXCR, and retained in-frame beta chains. Identical CDR3 protein sequences are pooled into one entry, listed with their most common genes and DNA. The authors' filters were not applied to this entry. This sample is represented by about 110,000 distinct CDR3 sequences; roughly 96% of them were singletons. The ten largest clones capture under 0.1% of the sample.

Points on this clonotype: Its target antigen remains unknown. No much larger clone exists at a distance of one base, and base qualities are not known.

At the junction V is shortened by 7 bases and J by 4 bases; bases outside the gene matches: 9. CDR1 SNHLY and CDR2 FYNNEI were looked up in the germline V gene. The CDR3 runs 14 residues from the cysteine to the phenylalanine. Only the CDR3 DNA stays, 42 bases, in frame from base 1. Peripheral blood CD8+ and CD4+ T cells from healthy donors, Susac syndrome patients and multiple sclerosis patients were profiled using high-throughput TCR beta sequencing. Healthy donors were included as age- and sex-matched controls. Bulk CD8+ and CD4+ T cells were purified by magnetic negative isolation, whereas CD8+ TEMRA cells were enriched by FACS. Blood was collected in EDTA tubes and processed within 24 hours, with PBMCs isolated through density gradient centrifugation. PBMCs intended for TCR sequencing were frozen in liquid nitrogen and were later thawed in a 37 degrees C water bath. Purity of sorted or isolated CD4+, CD8+ and CD8+ TEMRA cells was at least 90%.

The source is a human donor in good health. Material for sequencing was CD4+ T cells from PBMCs. The chain uses TRBV2 and TRBJ1-1, with 7 bases in between that match TRBD1. For the CDR3, the sequence is CASTVTGFGTEAFF. DNA sequence: TGTGCCAGCACTGTGACAGGGTTTGGCACTGAAGCTTTCTTT.